The source of this T cell receptor (beta chain) is a study of blood T cell repertoires in COVID-19. Study in general: T cells, B-cell-depleted T cells, or PBMCs supplied cDNA or gDNA.

Methods used by the authors: Researchers report that nucleated cell counts were estimated from reference gene primer amplification. Here immunoSEQ multiplex PCR was the method, and the copy in TCRdb shows in-frame clones only, minus some. The DNA gave D and trimming, while V, J and clone size come from that table. The table includes some 83,000 clones, roughly nine tenths detected once. There are 14 residues in the CDR3. CDR1 and CDR2 (germline): SGHTA, FQGNSA. V was trimmed by 3 bases and J by 10 bases, leaving 17 bases between them. This TCR derives from a man in his fifties or sixties with acute or convalescent COVID-19. The chain is built from TRBV7-2 and TRBJ2-3; TRBD2 is a possible D gene (7 bases). Sequencing was performed on peripheral blood. CDR3 in DNA: TGTGCCAGCAGCTTGGATACAGGGCGGGGGTCGCAGTATTTT. Residues: CASSLDTGRGSQYF.